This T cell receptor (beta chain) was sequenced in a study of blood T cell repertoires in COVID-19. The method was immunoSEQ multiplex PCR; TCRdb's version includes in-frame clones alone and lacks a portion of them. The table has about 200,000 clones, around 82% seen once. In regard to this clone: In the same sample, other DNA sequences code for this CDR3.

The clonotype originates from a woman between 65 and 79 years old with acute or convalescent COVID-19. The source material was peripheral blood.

CDR3: CASSLGQMNTEAFF. The CDR3, as DNA: TGTGCCAGCAGCTTGGGACAGATGAACACTGAAGCTTTCTTT. The chain uses TRBV5-5 and TRBJ1-1; maybe TRBD1 (5 bases). The V and J ends lost 0 bases and 0 bases respectively, with 6 bases between them. Germline V gives CDR1 SGHKS, CDR2 YYEKEE (reference sequence). CDR3 size: 14 residues.